A selection of T cell receptor beta chains follows, all from one sample in a study of metastatic and nonmetastatic thyroid tumors. TCRdb redid the clone calls on the PCR reads using MiXCR. The sample lists about 24,000 clones; roughly a fifth were seen once. Sequenced input: blood. These receptor sequences come from a female donor with papillary thyroid cancer or a benign thyroid nodule (not recorded which). Some clones in this sample may be carry-over from other donors' samples. Both conserved end residues are part of each CDR3. The D gene is left open where the match is weak. Some rows mark clone size as missing; the rest say once, few, many or name a class of expanded clone.

V gene: TRBV7-2
clone size: many
J gene: TRBJ2-1
D gene: NA
CDR3 DNA: TGTGCCAGCAGCTTAGGCCCGGCCGCCTACAATGAGCAGTTCTTC
CDR3 protein: CASSLGPAAYNEQFF

V gene: TRBV10-2
clone size: many
J gene: TRBJ1-2
D gene: NA
CDR3 DNA: TGCGCCAGCTATCCGGGACAATTCTCCTTACGCTATGGCTACACCTTC
CDR3 protein: CASYPGQFSLRYGYTF

V gene: TRBV20-1
clone size: many
J gene: TRBJ1-1
D gene: TRBD1
CDR3 DNA: TGCAGTGCTAGAGTAGGGACAGGGGGCCATGAAGCTTTCTTT
CDR3 protein: CSARVGTGGHEAFF

V gene: TRBV4-3
clone size: many
J gene: TRBJ2-5
D gene: NA
CDR3 DNA: TGCGCCAGCAGCCCTTCCTCGGGCCAAGAGACCCAGTACTTC
CDR3 protein: CASSPSSGQETQYF

V gene: TRBV7-9
clone size: medium-sized
J gene: TRBJ2-1
D gene: NA
CDR3 DNA: TGTGCCAGCAGCTTAGCGCGGGACAATGAGCAGTTCTTC
CDR3 protein: CASSLARDNEQFF

V gene: TRBV3-1
clone size: NA
J gene: TRBJ2-7
D gene: NA
CDR3 DNA: TGTGCCAGCAGCCAAGGTAGGGGGGGATGGCAGTACTTC
CDR3 protein: CASSQGRGGWQYF

V gene: TRBV12-3/TRBV12-4
clone size: many
J gene: TRBJ1-5
D gene: NA
CDR3 DNA: TGTGCCAGCAGTTTACGGGAAAATCAGCCCCAGCATTTT
CDR3 protein: CASSLRENQPQHF

V gene: TRBV6-1
clone size: medium-sized
J gene: TRBJ2-1
D gene: TRBD1
CDR3 DNA: TGTGCCAGCAGTCATACGGACAGGGAAGGGTATGAGCAGTTCTTC
CDR3 protein: CASSHTDREGYEQFF

V gene: TRBV6-1
clone size: medium-sized
J gene: TRBJ2-1
D gene: NA
CDR3 DNA: TGTGCCAGCAGGGGAAGATCCTCCTACAATGAGCAGTTCTTC
CDR3 protein: CASRGRSSYNEQFF

V gene: TRBV24-1
clone size: many
J gene: TRBJ2-5
D gene: TRBD1
CDR3 DNA: TGTGCCACCAGTGGTTTCGACAGGGGGCGTGAGGCCCAGTACTTC
CDR3 protein: CATSGFDRGREAQYF

V gene: TRBV10-2
clone size: NA
J gene: TRBJ2-7
D gene: TRBD2
CDR3 DNA: TGCGCCAGCAGGGGGGGGTCTGGGACTTACGAGCAGTACTTC
CDR3 protein: CASRGGSGTYEQYF

V gene: TRBV30
clone size: many
J gene: TRBJ1-1
D gene: NA
CDR3 DNA: TGTGCGAACGGAGTGGGGGGGGGAGAGAACACTGAAGCTTTCTTT
CDR3 protein: CANGVGGGENTEAFF

V gene: TRBV27
clone size: medium-sized
J gene: TRBJ2-7
D gene: TRBD1
CDR3 DNA: TGTGCCAGCACCCCCGGGACAGGGGTAGGCGAGCAGTACTTC
CDR3 protein: CASTPGTGVGEQYF

V gene: TRBV6-1
clone size: medium-sized
J gene: TRBJ2-1
D gene: TRBD2
CDR3 DNA: TGTGCCAGCAGTGACGGGACTAGAGGTTACAATGAGCAGTTCTTC
CDR3 protein: CASSDGTRGYNEQFF

V gene: TRBV10-1
clone size: few
J gene: TRBJ1-1
D gene: NA
CDR3 DNA: TGCGCAAGCAGTAGGACGATGAGCACTGAAGCTTTCTTT
CDR3 protein: CASSRTMSTEAFF

V gene: TRBV9
clone size: many
J gene: TRBJ2-2
D gene: TRBD2
CDR3 DNA: TGTGCCAGCAGCGTAGACGGGGGGGCCCCCGGGGAGCTGTTTTTT
CDR3 protein: CASSVDGGAPGELFF

V gene: TRBV2
clone size: few
J gene: TRBJ1-1
D gene: NA
CDR3 DNA: TGTGCCAGCAGTGGGGGCCCATACATGAACACTGAAGCTTTCTTT
CDR3 protein: CASSGGPYMNTEAFF

V gene: TRBV6-1
clone size: NA
J gene: TRBJ1-5
D gene: NA
CDR3 DNA: TGTGTCAGCAGTGATTGTGACGGGGGCAATCAGGCCCAGCATTTT
CDR3 protein: CVSSDCDGGNQAQHF

V gene: TRBV7-8
clone size: NA
J gene: TRBJ2-3
D gene: TRBD2
CDR3 DNA: TGTGCACTCGGGGGGAGCGGAGCTAGCACAGGTCCGCAGTATTTT
CDR3 protein: CALGGSGASTGPQYF

V gene: TRBV6-5
clone size: few
J gene: TRBJ1-5
D gene: TRBD1
CDR3 DNA: TGCGCCAGCAGTTTGGACAGGGGGTCTGATCAGCCCCAGCATTTT
CDR3 protein: CASSLDRGSDQPQHF

V gene: TRBV6-1
clone size: many
J gene: TRBJ1-4
D gene: NA
CDR3 DNA: TGTGCCAGCAGCCCCCGGGCGGGCAGGGAAAAACTGTTTTTT
CDR3 protein: CASSPRAGREKLFF

V gene: TRBV25-1
clone size: many
J gene: TRBJ2-1
D gene: NA
CDR3 DNA: TGTGCCAGCAGTGACAGCCCGGTCTCGGATTTGGGTGAGCAGTTCTTC
CDR3 protein: CASSDSPVSDLGEQFF

V gene: TRBV10-1
clone size: few
J gene: TRBJ2-1
D gene: NA
CDR3 DNA: TGCGCCAGCAGTTACATCAACAATGAGCAGTTCTTT
CDR3 protein: CASSYINNEQFF

V gene: TRBV20-1
clone size: NA
J gene: TRBJ2-1
D gene: NA
CDR3 DNA: TGCAGTGTTAGAGGCGGGTGCTACAATGAGCAGTTCTTC
CDR3 protein: CSVRGGCYNEQFF

V gene: TRBV27
clone size: NA
J gene: TRBJ2-7
D gene: NA
CDR3 DNA: TGTGCCAGCAGTTTTAATCGGGCAGGGACCCCTTACGAGCAGTACTTC
CDR3 protein: CASSFNRAGTPYEQYF

V gene: TRBV6-1
clone size: many
J gene: TRBJ2-7
D gene: NA
CDR3 DNA: TGTGCCAGCTCCTCCCTTATAGGGGTCTACGAGCAGTACTTC
CDR3 protein: CASSSLIGVYEQYF

V gene: TRBV11-2
clone size: many
J gene: TRBJ2-7
D gene: NA
CDR3 DNA: TGTGCCAGCAGAAGATATGGGCGATCGAGGGCCTACGAGCAGTACTTC
CDR3 protein: CASRRYGRSRAYEQYF

V gene: TRBV6-6
clone size: NA
J gene: TRBJ2-7
D gene: NA
CDR3 DNA: TGTGCCAGCAGTTACCGGACAACATACGAGCAGTACTTC
CDR3 protein: CASSYRTTYEQYF

V gene: TRBV20-1
clone size: NA
J gene: TRBJ2-3
D gene: NA
CDR3 DNA: TGCAGTGCTAGCACCTCGGTGGATACGCAGTATTTT
CDR3 protein: CSASTSVDTQYF

V gene: TRBV11-2
clone size: many
J gene: TRBJ2-7
D gene: NA
CDR3 DNA: TGTGCCAGCGACCTTACCCCGACAGGCTACGAGCAGTACTTC
CDR3 protein: CASDLTPTGYEQYF

V gene: TRBV7-9
clone size: NA
J gene: TRBJ2-2
D gene: TRBD1
CDR3 DNA: TGTGACAGAGAGCGACAGGGTGGCACCGGGGAGCTGTTTTTT
CDR3 protein: CDRERQGGTGELFF

V gene: TRBV7-2
clone size: many
J gene: TRBJ1-6
D gene: NA
CDR3 DNA: TGTGCCAGCAGCTTGGCGGGGGGGGGTTCACCCCTCCACTTT
CDR3 protein: CASSLAGGGSPLHF

V gene: TRBV20-1
clone size: medium-sized
J gene: TRBJ1-6
D gene: TRBD1
CDR3 DNA: TGCAGTGCTACTACAAACAGGGGGGATAGTTCACCCCTCCACTTT
CDR3 protein: CSATTNRGDSSPLHF

V gene: TRBV18
clone size: many
J gene: TRBJ2-1
D gene: NA
CDR3 DNA: TGTGCCAGCTCACCGGGCGGCGGACTTTCCTACAATGAGCAGTTCTTC
CDR3 protein: CASSPGGGLSYNEQFF

V gene: TRBV6-1
clone size: medium-sized
J gene: TRBJ1-2
D gene: TRBD1
CDR3 DNA: TGTGCCAGCAGACCGGACAGGGACTATGGCTACACCTTC
CDR3 protein: CASRPDRDYGYTF

V gene: TRBV6-1
clone size: few
J gene: TRBJ1-1
D gene: NA
CDR3 DNA: TGTGCCAGCAGTGTGGGGGCATGTGGAGCTTTCTTT
CDR3 protein: CASSVGACGAFF

V gene: TRBV5-1
clone size: many
J gene: TRBJ2-5
D gene: NA
CDR3 DNA: TGCGCCAGCAGCTTGGCCATGCAAGAGACCCAGTACTTC
CDR3 protein: CASSLAMQETQYF

V gene: TRBV30
clone size: many
J gene: TRBJ1-4
D gene: NA
CDR3 DNA: TGTGCCTGGAGTGTACGGGAGACGGAGAAACTGTTTTTT
CDR3 protein: CAWSVRETEKLFF

V gene: TRBV6-1
clone size: few
J gene: TRBJ1-1
D gene: TRBD1
CDR3 DNA: TGTGCCAGCGGATCCTTAGGACAGGGGGCGCGTACTGAAGCTTTCTTT
CDR3 protein: CASGSLGQGARTEAFF

V gene: TRBV20-1
clone size: many
J gene: TRBJ1-6
D gene: TRBD1
CDR3 DNA: TGCAGTGCTACCGGGGGGACAGGGCCTGGGTCACCCCTCCACTTT
CDR3 protein: CSATGGTGPGSPLHF

V gene: TRBV12-3/TRBV12-4
clone size: many
J gene: TRBJ2-1
D gene: TRBD1
CDR3 DNA: TGTGCCAGCAGAAACGGACAGGGCAATGAGCAGTTCTTC
CDR3 protein: CASRNGQGNEQFF

V gene: TRBV19
clone size: many
J gene: TRBJ2-7
D gene: TRBD2
CDR3 DNA: TGTGCCAGTACCCGGGGAGCGGGAAGATCCTACGAGCAGTACTTC
CDR3 protein: CASTRGAGRSYEQYF

V gene: TRBV6-1
clone size: NA
J gene: TRBJ1-5
D gene: NA
CDR3 DNA: TGTGCCAGCTTCCCACTGGGTAGCAATCAGCCCCAGCATTTT
CDR3 protein: CASFPLGSNQPQHF

V gene: TRBV19
clone size: few
J gene: TRBJ2-2
D gene: TRBD1
CDR3 DNA: TGTGCCAGTGACAGGGGGTACACCGGGGAGCTGTTTTTT
CDR3 protein: CASDRGYTGELFF

V gene: TRBV2
clone size: many
J gene: TRBJ2-1
D gene: TRBD2
CDR3 DNA: TGTGCCAGCAGAGGATTAGCGGGAGGAAGTTACAATGAGCAGTTCTTC
CDR3 protein: CASRGLAGGSYNEQFF

V gene: TRBV5-6
clone size: many
J gene: TRBJ1-4
D gene: NA
CDR3 DNA: TGTACCAGCAGCTTGGGCCGCGGGATTGGGGAAAAACTGTTTTTT
CDR3 protein: CTSSLGRGIGEKLFF

V gene: TRBV15
clone size: medium-sized
J gene: TRBJ1-3
D gene: NA
CDR3 DNA: TGTGCCACCAGCAGAGATTTCGGGGGGGCGAGCACCATATATTTT
CDR3 protein: CATSRDFGGASTIYF

V gene: TRBV14
clone size: few
J gene: TRBJ2-7
D gene: NA
CDR3 DNA: TGTGCCAGCAGCTTTCAGGCCTACGAGCAGTACTTC
CDR3 protein: CASSFQAYEQYF